This T cell receptor (beta chain) was captured in a study of blood T cell repertoires in COVID-19. Trimming took 4 bases from V and 5 from J; bases not matched to a gene: 4. This CDR3 is 16 amino acids long. CDR1 WSHSY and CDR2 SAAADI come from the germline V gene. TCRdb keeps only in-frame clones here, not all; method: immunoSEQ multiplex PCR. Of 250,000 to 400,000 clones in the sample, roughly 88% were seen once. Sequencing used peripheral blood. The rearrangement joins TRBV10-2 to TRBJ2-3; 15 nucleotides align to TRBD2. The receptor was isolated from a woman aged 25 to 39 with COVID-19, enrolled during active disease. CDR3 sequence reads: CASSGTSGRALDTQYF. For the CDR3, the DNA is TGCGCCAGCAGTGGGACTAGCGGGAGGGCCCTAGATACGCAGTATTTT.